Detailed here is one T cell receptor (beta chain). Some clones are missing from TCRdb's copy, which holds only in-frame ones; the method was immunoSEQ multiplex PCR. This repertoire shows almost 90,000 clones, just over 90% found once; its top ten account for roughly 0.75%. V shed 2 bases and J 6 bases; nucleotides not matched to a gene: 11. Germline V gene data show CDR1 as MDHEN and CDR2 as SYDVKM. The CDR3 has 17 amino acids. This sample was taken from a study of OX40 agonist ivuxolimab in advanced cancers. This chain connects TRBV28 to TRBJ2-3; 10 bases align to TRBD2. This receptor was obtained from an adult with an advanced solid tumor such as melanoma, head and neck, liver or kidney cancer. The starting material was CD4+ or CD8+ T cells sorted from blood, obtained in a trial of the OX40 agonist ivuxolimab. The CDR3 is CASSLRAALAGVDTQYF. CDR3 coding DNA: TGTGCCAGCAGTTTACGGGCGGCCCTAGCGGGAGTGGATACGCAGTATTTT.